The rows below give T cell receptor beta chains drawn from one sample of a study of blood T cells in healthy people across ages. Each CDR3 protein is one row after TCRdb ran MiXCR on the 5' RACE reads. The table shows approximately 1.5 million distinct CDR3 sequences, with about 42% occurring only once. Sequencing was carried out using blood. The receptors derive from a woman under 30 in good health. Both conserved end residues are part of each CDR3.

j_call,v_call,cdr3_aa
-,TRBV5-5,CASSSAWGYGCEQYF
TRBJ1-1,TRBV20-1,CSARDLGAGTHEAFF
TRBJ1-4,TRBV4-1,CASSRQQGKNEKLFF
TRBJ1-5,TRBV7-9,CASSLGGRGLRNQPQHF
TRBJ2-3,TRBV28,CASSFPQWTSTDTQYF
TRBJ1-1,TRBV9,CASSLGQAITEAFF
TRBJ2-7,TRBV7-2,CASSLDHYEQYF
TRBJ2-1,TRBV4-3,CASSQETLAVNEQFF
TRBJ2-5,TRBV27,CASRQTPTGWEETQYF
TRBJ1-5,TRBV7-2,CASSERQGPQHF
TRBJ2-7,TRBV4-1,CAGSQGDGTYEQYF